This T cell receptor (beta chain) came from a study of beta chain features in type 1 diabetes. For the study at large: Patients looked much like healthy donors when it came to age, gender and cell yields.

This CDR3 region has 16 residues. Germline assignment: CDR1 MRHNA and CDR2 SNTAGT. Trimming removed 4 bases from V and 6 bases from J; junction bases left unmatched: 6. TCRB transcripts that were expressed got sequenced, as all of the isolated RNA had been reverse transcribed. Repertoires were generated with immunoSEQ multiplex PCR, while TCRdb's copy carries only in-frame clones and drops some. The sample carries some 180,000 clones, around 13% recorded once. As for this clone: Antigen unknown.

Study-level points and caveats: Among all four CD4+ subsets, Type 1 diabetes patients had TCRB CDR3s that were moderately but significantly shorter.

The sequence came from a woman aged 18-29 years in good health. The sample comprised central memory CD4+ T cells from blood. The chain employs TRBV6-4 and TRBJ2-3, with 14 bases lining up with TRBD2. The CDR3 here is CASSAGTSGRSDTQYF. The CDR3 coding sequence is TGTGCCAGCAGTGCCGGGACTAGCGGGAGATCCGATACGCAGTATTTT.